This is a list of T cell receptor beta chains from one sample in a study of cytomegalovirus exposure and HLA in healthy donors. Here immunoSEQ multiplex PCR was the method, and the copy in TCRdb shows in-frame clones only, minus some. Found here are approximately 180,000 clones, approximately 80% of them singletons; the top ten hold roughly 5%. Source material: PBMCs. The receptors stem from a man between 18 and 29 years old in good health and CMV-seronegative. Each CDR3 is given with its conserved first and last residue. A D gene is named only where the DNA matches it firmly. Size values are once, few and many counts, or a class for expanded clones, and some rows have none.

v_call	clone_size	d_call	j_call	cdr3_nt	cdr3_aa
TRBV5-1	.	.	TRBJ2-7	TGCGCCAGCAGCGGAAACGACAGGCAGTTCTCCTACGAGCAGTACTTC	CASSGNDRQFSYEQYF
TRBV6-5	once	.	TRBJ2-7	TGTGCCAGCAGTTACCTCGCCCCTAACTACGAGCAGTACTTC	CASSYLAPNYEQYF
TRBV19	.	TRBD2	TRBJ2-7	TGTGCCAGTAGCCGGAAAAGCGGGATCGAGCAGTACTTC	CASSRKSGIEQYF
TRBV5-4	.	.	TRBJ2-1	TGTGCCAGCAGGTTCTTTGCGCGGGGATACAATGAGCAGTTCTTC	CASRFFARGYNEQFF
TRBV7-9	.	TRBD2	TRBJ2-1	TGTGCCAGCAGCTTAGGGGGGTGGGCTAGCGGGAGCAATGAGCAGTTCTTC	CASSLGGWASGSNEQFF
TRBV5-1	.	TRBD1	TRBJ1-1	TGCGCCAGCAGCTTGGTCCCGGGACAGGGGCCGAACACTGAAGCTTTCTTT	CASSLVPGQGPNTEAFF
TRBV9	once	.	TRBJ2-4	TGTGCCAGCAGCGCAAACTTAGCCAAAAACATTCAGTACTTC	CASSANLAKNIQYF
TRBV5-4	once	.	TRBJ2-2	TGTGCCAGCAGCCCCCAACCCAGGTTTAGAGAGGAGCTGTTTTTT	CASSPQPRFREELFF
TRBV6-5	few	.	TRBJ1-3	TGTGCCAGCAGTTACTCGATCAGTCTGAACACCATATATTTT	CASSYSISLNTIYF
TRBV5-6	once	.	TRBJ2-5	TGTGCCAGCAGCCCCACTAGGTCGGAGACCCAGTACTTC	CASSPTRSETQYF
TRBV19	.	.	TRBJ2-2	TGTGCCAGTAGTGTTACCCATTTACGGGGAATGGTCGCCGGGGAGCTGTTTTTT	CASSVTHLRGMVAGELFF
TRBV4-1	.	TRBD1	TRBJ1-6	TGCGCCAGCAGCCAAGCTGGGGCAGGGGGCGACTTTCAATCACCCCTCCACTTT	CASSQAGAGGDFQSPLHF